Below, 22 T cell receptor beta chains from the same sample are listed, as sequenced in a study of blood T cells in healthy people across ages. A second PCR of 7 to 11 cycles used a sample-barcoded 5' primer and a J-beta primer mix. TCRdb reanalysed the 5' RACE reads using MiXCR and keeps one entry per CDR3 protein. In the table there are under 1 million distinct CDR3 sequences, 44% of which are singletons. The specimen was blood. The receptors stem from a man aged 55 to 70 in good health.

This chain links TRBV5-5 with TRBJ2-6; D gene uncertain. Trimming removed 4 bases from V and 0 bases from J, with 14 bases in between. Germline CDR1 and CDR2: SGHKS and YYEKEE (reference sequence). The CDR3 runs 17 residues. The CDR3 bases are TGTGCCAGCAGCCCGACGACTCTAAGCTCTGGGGCCAACGTCCTGACTTTC. The encoded protein is CASSPTTLSSGANVLTF.

The chain carries TRBV4-3 and TRBJ2-1; D is ambiguous. In germline, CDR1 is LGHNA, CDR2 YSLEER. V gave up 0 bases and J gave up 6 bases, with 15 bases separating them. CDR3 size: 16 residues. CDR3 amino acids: CASSQEPPPSLNEQFF. The CDR3 nucleotides are TGCGCCAGCAGCCAAGAACCTCCCCCGAGTCTCAATGAGCAGTTCTTC.

V is TRBV7-2 and J is TRBJ1-3; possibly TRBD1 for D (6 bases). Trimming pared 0 bases from V and 0 bases from J, leaving 12 bases between. Germline V gene lookup returns CDR1 SGHTA and CDR2 FQGNSA. The CDR3 is made up of 17 amino acids. The CDR3 sequence: CASSLAGAGLSGNTIYF. As DNA, the CDR3 is TGTGCCAGCAGCTTAGCGGGGGCGGGTCTCTCTGGAAACACCATATATTTT.

A word on this clonotype: A much larger clone lies one base from this, so it may be a read error. This sequence joins TRBV4-3 and TRBJ2-7; 9 nucleotides align to TRBD2. The J call is in doubt because the DNA end fits TRBJ2-5 better. This CDR3 region has 15 residues. Germline values: CDR1 LGHNA, CDR2 YSLEER. The CDR3 loop is CASSCSTGTSETQYF. The CDR3 DNA reads as TGCGCCAGCAGCTGCTCGACCGGGACTAGCGAGACCCAGTACTTC.

This clonotype was counted a few times. The chain employs TRBV12-3 or TRBV12-4 and TRBJ2-7, with no clear D. The last part of the DNA fits TRBJ2-5 better; the J call may be wrong. This CDR3 has 14 amino acids. CDR3 DNA sequence: TGTGCCAGCAAACCCCCTCTCACCGGAGAGACCCAGTACTTC. Amino acids: CASKPPLTGETQYF.

This chain connects TRBV7-2 to TRBJ2-5; 8 positions match TRBD2. The CDR3 contains 15 residues. V was clipped by 5 bases and J by 4 bases; unmatched bases: 9. Germline CDR1 is SGHTA and CDR2 is FQGNSA. The CDR3 sequence: CASSRTSGGRETQYF. The CDR3 DNA follows: TGTGCCAGCAGCCGTACTAGCGGAGGCCGAGAGACCCAGTACTTC.

Only a few counts were recorded for this clonotype. This rearrangement joins TRBV18 to TRBJ2-1; D may be TRBD1 (6 bases). The V and J ends lost 1 base and 0 bases respectively, with 13 bases between them. The CDR3 runs 17 residues. In germline, CDR1 is KGHSH, CDR2 LQKENI. CDR3 residues: CASSPRSQGGSYNEQFF. DNA for the CDR3: TGTGCCAGCTCACCACGATCTCAAGGGGGCTCCTACAATGAGCAGTTCTTC.

The chain recombines TRBV4-3 with TRBJ2-1; 8 bases line up with TRBD2. Per the germline V gene, CDR1 is LGHNA and CDR2 is YSLEER. The CDR3 covers 15 residues. V shed 1 base, J shed 7 bases, and the junction held 6 bases outside the gene matches. The CDR3 here is CASSQASGTSNEQFF. CDR3 bases: TGCGCCAGCAGCCAAGCTTCAGGGACTAGTAATGAGCAGTTCTTC.

The chain links TRBV11-1 to TRBJ2-7; tentative D call: TRBD2 (5 bases). The J call may be in error: the DNA end matches TRBJ2-5 better. This CDR3 region has 15 residues. Germline V gene data show CDR1 as SGHAT and CDR2 as FQDESV (reference sequence). The CDR3 coding sequence is TGTGCCAGCAGCTTCTTCAGGCTGGGAGAGGAGACCCAGTACTTC. This gives the protein CASSFFRLGEETQYF.

This clonotype was seen ten or more times. This chain joins TRBV5-5 and TRBJ2-4; maybe TRBD1 (7 bases). CDR3 length: 14 amino acids. Trimming took off 4 bases at V and 6 bases at J, with 14 bases between the two ends. Germline lookup yields CDR1 SGHKS and CDR2 YYEKEE (reference sequence). CDR3 DNA sequence: TGTGCCAGCAGCCGTGGGACAGCGGGAAACATTCAGTACTTC. It codes for CASSRGTAGNIQYF.

J is TRBJ2-5 and V is TRBV7-2, with D possibly matching TRBD1 (6 bases). CDR3 length: 15 amino acids. The V gene lost 0 bases and the J gene lost 1 base, with 9 bases spanning the gap. Germline loops: CDR1 SGHTA, CDR2 FQGNSA. CDR3 amino acids: CASSLAIRGQETQYF. The DNA of the CDR3 is TGTGCCAGCAGCTTAGCTATCAGGGGCCAAGAGACCCAGTACTTC.

In this sample, this clonotype turned up a few times. CDR3: CASRGLAGASWDTQYF. For the CDR3, the DNA is TGTGCCAGCAGGGGGCTAGCGGGGGCCTCGTGGGATACGCAGTATTTT. The chain combines TRBV11-2 with TRBJ2-3; 10 bases match TRBD2. V dropped 6 bases and J dropped 6; count of bases not matched to a gene: 12. CDR3 length: 16 residues. The germline gives CDR1 SGHAT, CDR2 FQNNGV.

The chain recombines TRBV12-3 or TRBV12-4 with TRBJ1-5; no definite D call. V dropped 6 bases and J dropped 4 bases, with 7 bases sitting between them. The CDR3 is 12 residues long. The CDR3: CASSHKNQPQHF. The CDR3 DNA is TGTGCCAGCAGCCACAAGAATCAGCCCCAGCATTTT.

There are a few counts of this clonotype. The genes are TRBV20-1 and TRBJ2-5; maybe TRBD1 (6 bases). V dropped 1 base and J dropped 3 bases, with 12 bases sitting between them. The length of the CDR3 is 14 residues. Germline loops: CDR1 DFQATT, CDR2 SNEGSKA (reference sequence). The CDR3 loop is CSARGTDSKETQYF. For the CDR3, the DNA is TGCAGTGCTAGAGGGACAGACAGCAAAGAGACCCAGTACTTC.

This sequence joins TRBV7-9 and TRBJ2-1; 14 bases are shared with TRBD2. The length of the CDR3 is 17 residues. CDR1 SEHNR and CDR2 FQNEAQ come from the germline V gene (reference sequence). Germline trimming cut 4 bases from V and 7 bases from J; bases unmatched to any gene: 9. The CDR3 DNA is TGTGCCAGCAGCTCCGCCCTGACTAGCGGGGGGGCAAATGAGCAGTTCTTC. This sequence encodes CASSSALTSGGANEQFF.

With respect to this clonotype: A much larger clone sits a single nucleotide away, making a read error possible. V and J are TRBV20-1 and TRBJ2-3; 9 bases fit TRBD2. J gave up 4 bases and V 0 bases, and 8 bases lay outside the gene matches. The CDR3 loop spans 16 amino acids. Germline V lookup: CDR1 DFQATT, CDR2 SNEGSKA (reference sequence). The CDR3 region has the DNA TGCAGTGCTAGAGATCCAGCGGGGGGTCCCGCAGATACGCAGTATTTT. It encodes CSARDPAGGPADTQYF.

V usage is TRBV20-1 and J usage is TRBJ1-2; D perhaps matches TRBD1 (5 bases). The CDR3 runs to 12 residues. Trimming stripped 4 bases from V and 4 bases from J, with 10 bases between. Per the germline V gene, CDR1 is DFQATT and CDR2 is SNEGSKA (reference sequence). The chain's CDR3 is CSATGHRYGYTF. The CDR3 region has the DNA TGCAGTGCTACTGGACACCGCTATGGCTACACCTTC.

About this clonotype: A much larger clonotype is one base distant, so this may be a read error. The chain has TRBV11-2 and TRBJ2-7; perhaps TRBD2 as D (7 bases). Trimming took off 5 bases at V and 5 bases at J, with 16 bases between the two ends. CDR3 size: 14 residues. Germline V gene sequence: CDR1 SGHAT, CDR2 FQNNGV. CDR3 loop: CASSPRGAGDEQYF. DNA of the CDR3: TGTGCCAGCAGCCCTCGGGGGGCAGGCGACGAGCAGTACTTC.

This sequence joins TRBV28 and TRBJ2-7; D could derive from TRBD1 or TRBD2 (5 bases each). V lost 6 bases to trimming and J lost 3 bases, with 15 bases between them. Germline-derived CDR1 and CDR2 are MDHEN and SYDVKM. CDR3 length: 14 amino acids. The CDR3 sequence is CASSGPGQNYEQYF. The DNA of the CDR3 is TGTGCCAGCAGCGGGCCGGGGCAGAACTACGAGCAGTACTTC.

Only a few counts were recorded for this clonotype. The chain carries TRBV12-3 or TRBV12-4 and TRBJ2-5, with 7 bases fitting TRBD1. The V segment lost 2 bases and the J segment 11 bases; nucleotides outside the gene matches: 17. CDR3 size: 16 residues. CDR3 coding DNA: TGTGCCAGCAGTTTAAGGGCAGGGGGAAGCTACAATGAGCAGTACTTC. This sequence encodes CASSLRAGGSYNEQYF.

This clonotype was picked up a small number of times. The J gene is TRBJ2-2, the V gene TRBV7-9; D gene uncertain. The V end was cut by 2 bases, the J end by 4 bases, with 8 bases between. CDR3 size: 14 residues. Germline CDR1 and CDR2: SEHNR and FQNEAQ (reference sequence). The chain's CDR3 is CASSLSASTGELFF. CDR3 bases: TGTGCCAGCAGCTTATCGGCATCCACCGGGGAGCTGTTTTTT.

This rearrangement joins TRBV7-2 to TRBJ2-5; D not certain. The germline V and J ends were trimmed by 3 bases and 1 base, with 6 bases remaining between them. The germline V gene has CDR1 SGHTA and CDR2 FQGNSA. The CDR3 runs to 13 residues. The CDR3 nucleotides are TGTGCCAGCAGCTTGTGGGTCCAAGAGACCCAGTACTTC. Amino acids: CASSLWVQETQYF.